These T cell receptor beta chains were read from a single sample in a study of shared clonotypes between healthy human individuals. Method: immunoSEQ multiplex PCR; TCRdb's copy keeps in-frame clones and lacks some. The table has fewer than 1.4 million clones, more than 75% seen once; the top ten hold roughly 0.57%. The specimen sequenced was memory CD4+ T cells from PBMCs. These receptors were collected from a man aged 18 to 35 in good health. Some clones in this sample may be carry-over from other donors' samples. The CDR3 runs from the conserved cysteine through the conserved F or W. The D gene is left open where the match is weak. Clone size appears in some rows only: once, few, many, or a class for an expanded clone.

CDR3 length	V gene	D gene	clone size	J gene	CDR3 DNA	CDR3 protein
14	TRBV10-3	-	many	TRBJ1-1	TGTGCCATCAGTGAGTCGTTTGCGCAGACTGAAGCTTTCTTT	CAISESFAQTEAFF
14	TRBV6-5	-	-	TRBJ2-7	TGTGCCACCCAGGGGGCCAGCGGGAGCTACGAGCAGTACTTC	CATQGASGSYEQYF
15	TRBV9	-	-	TRBJ2-5	TGTGCCAGCAGCGTAGGGGTTGGGGTTCGGGAGACCCAGTACTTC	CASSVGVGVRETQYF
15	TRBV2	-	-	TRBJ2-5	TGTGCCAGCCATCTTAGGGCGGCCCTACAAGAGACCCAGTACTTC	CASHLRAALQETQYF
15	TRBV5-6	TRBD2	few	TRBJ2-7	TGTGCCAGCAGCCAAGGGACTAGCGGGATCTACGAGCAGTACTTC	CASSQGTSGIYEQYF
14	TRBV18	-	many	TRBJ1-5	TGTGCCAGCTCAGGTGCGTCAGATAGTCAGCCCCAGCATTTT	CASSGASDSQPQHF
16	TRBV19	-	-	TRBJ1-5	TGTGCCAGTAGTCCCCAAGACCGGCTCCCCAATCAGCCCCAGCATTTT	CASSPQDRLPNQPQHF
15	TRBV6-5	-	-	TRBJ2-1	TGTGCCAGCAGTCCCCAAGGGTGGGCACTCAATGAGCAGTTCTTC	CASSPQGWALNEQFF
16	TRBV5-4	TRBD1	-	TRBJ1-4	TGTGCCAGCAGCTTAAAGACAGGGGGAAGGGGTGAAAAACTGTTTTTT	CASSLKTGGRGEKLFF
11	TRBV18	-	-	TRBJ2-7	TGTGCCAGCTCACCACAGAACGAGCAGTACTTC	CASSPQNEQYF
13	TRBV28	-	many	TRBJ1-2	TGTGCCAGCAGTTTAACAGGGACTTATGGCTACACCTTC	CASSLTGTYGYTF
11	TRBV29-1	TRBD1	-	TRBJ1-3	TGCAGCGTTGGACAGGGCAACACCATATATTTT	CSVGQGNTIYF
14	TRBV30	-	-	TRBJ2-3	TGTGCCTGGAGGGCGTACGAGTTTACAGATACGCAGTATTTT	CAWRAYEFTDTQYF
15	TRBV27	TRBD2	-	TRBJ2-1	TGTGCCAGCAGTTTATTACTAGCGGAATACAATGAGCAGTTCTTC	CASSLLLAEYNEQFF
11	TRBV28	-	few	TRBJ2-5	TGTGCCAGCAGTCCTAAAGAGACCCAGTACTTC	CASSPKETQYF
15	TRBV19	-	-	TRBJ2-6	TGTGCCAGTAGTATTGAGCTTTCTGGGGCCAACGTCCTGACTTTC	CASSIELSGANVLTF
13	TRBV7-6	-	-	TRBJ2-3	TGTGCCAGCAGCTTAGATTTCACAGATACGCAGTATTTT	CASSLDFTDTQYF
14	TRBV28	TRBD1	-	TRBJ2-7	TGTGCCAGCATGGACCCCGGGACAGCCTACGAGCAGTACTTC	CASMDPGTAYEQYF
15	TRBV9	-	few	TRBJ1-1	TGTGCCAGCAGCGTAGCCCCGGACAGAAACACTGAAGCTTTCTTT	CASSVAPDRNTEAFF
16	TRBV9	-	few	TRBJ1-3	TGTGCCAGCAGCCCCCGGGACGGATACTCTGGAAACACCATATATTTT	CASSPRDGYSGNTIYF
16	TRBV18	-	-	TRBJ1-4	TGTGCCAGCTCACGATTACCGGGACAAGCTAATGAAAAACTGTTTTTT	CASSRLPGQANEKLFF
15	TRBV5-1	TRBD1	-	TRBJ1-2	TGCGCCAGCAGCCCCAATACGGACAGGGGGCAAGGCTACACCTTC	CASSPNTDRGQGYTF
15	TRBV28	-	-	TRBJ2-7	TGTGCCAGCAGTTTAACCGCAGGGTTCGCGTACGAGCAGTACTTC	CASSLTAGFAYEQYF
15	TRBV27	TRBD1	-	TRBJ1-5	TGTGCCAGCAGCCCCATAGGACAGGGGTCTCAGCCCCAGCATTTT	CASSPIGQGSQPQHF